The TCR beta chain described here comes from a study of immune evolution from preneoplasia to lung adenocarcinoma. On this clone: Different DNA sequences within this sample yield the same CDR3.

Germline V CDR1 and CDR2: SGHRS, YFSETQ. The CDR3 consists of 15 residues. The V segment lost 3 bases and the J segment 1 base; nucleotides outside the gene matches: 4. Histologic diagnosis was independently verified by two lung pathologists. Assay: immunoSEQ multiplex PCR; the TCRdb copy retains only in-frame clones and omits some. The sample lists about 7,000 clones, more than 75% occurring once. J is TRBJ2-1 and V is TRBV5-1; 7 bases align to TRBD2. This sequence was found in a person aged 60 to 80 with lung adenocarcinoma. Input material: FFPE adjacent normal lung tissue. CDR3 nucleotide sequence: TGCGCCAGCAGCTCTAGCGGTTTTTCCTACAATGAGCAGTTCTTC. Its protein is CASSSSGFSYNEQFF.